These T cell receptor beta chains were read from a single sample in a study of T cells in Graves' hyperthyroidism and ophthalmopathy. A single record per CDR3 protein comes from TCRdb applying MiXCR to the multiplex PCR reads. The sample records 300,000 to 450,000 distinct CDR3 sequences, approximately 15% being singletons. The sample taken for sequencing was blood. The receptors were gathered from a woman aged 55-70 years with Graves' hyperthyroidism. The CDR3 runs from the conserved cysteine through the conserved F or W. The D gene is left open where the match is weak. Not every row has a clone size; where given, it reads once, few, many or a size class.

v_call	d_call	clone_size	j_call	cdr3_nt	cdr3_aa
TRBV29-1	NA	few	TRBJ1-1	TGCAGCGTTGACCGCCCCGGAAACACTGAAGCTTTCTTT	CSVDRPGNTEAFF
TRBV27	NA	NA	TRBJ2-5	TGTGCCAGCAGAGGTCCGGGCGTAGGCCAAGAGACCCAGTACTTC	CASRGPGVGQETQYF
TRBV28	NA	many	TRBJ1-4	TGTGCCAGCAGATGGGCTAATGAAAAACTGTTTTTT	CASRWANEKLFF
TRBV27	TRBD2	few	TRBJ2-7	TGTGCCAGCAGTTTAAGCCCGGCTAGCGGCTACGAGCAGTACTTC	CASSLSPASGYEQYF
TRBV2	NA	few	TRBJ2-3	TGTGCCAGCAGTAGTGGGGGACGATCAACAGATACGCAGTATTTT	CASSSGGRSTDTQYF
TRBV15	NA	NA	TRBJ1-1	TGTGCCACAGTTTCTTCGGGGCCCGGGTATACTGAAGCTTTCTTT	CATVSSGPGYTEAFF
TRBV4-1	TRBD2	few	TRBJ2-5	TGCGCCAGCAGCCAAGGGGGACTAGCGGGAAGAGAGACCCAGTACTTC	CASSQGGLAGRETQYF
TRBV24-1	NA	many	TRBJ1-1	TGTGCCACCAGTGCCCCGGAAAACACTGAAGCTTTCTTT	CATSAPENTEAFF
TRBV5-1	TRBD2	many	TRBJ2-2	TGCGCCACCAGTGGCTCTAGCGGAAACACCGGGGAGCTGTTTTTT	CATSGSSGNTGELFF
TRBV18	NA	many	TRBJ1-5	TGTGCCAGCTCTGGAGGTGAAAATCAGCCCCAGCATTTT	CASSGGENQPQHF
TRBV19	NA	NA	TRBJ1-1	TGTGCCAGTAGTATAATCGCGAACACTGAAGCTTTCTTT	CASSIIANTEAFF
TRBV18	NA	many	TRBJ1-5	TGTGCCAGCTCACCGAGCCATTATAGCAATCAGCCCCAGCATTTT	CASSPSHYSNQPQHF
TRBV3-1	TRBD1	many	TRBJ1-4	TGTGCCAGCAGCCAGAGGGACAGGGAAGTCGGAAAACTGTTTTTT	CASSQRDREVGKLFF
TRBV6-1	NA	many	TRBJ2-7	TGTGCCAGCAGTGGGGACAGATCTAGCGGCCTATTGTACGAGCAGTACTTC	CASSGDRSSGLLYEQYF
TRBV27	NA	few	TRBJ2-5	TGTGCCAGCAGTGACTTCCAGGGTGGGGCGACCCAGTACTTC	CASSDFQGGATQYF
TRBV25-1	NA	NA	TRBJ2-7	TGTGCCAGCAGGGACCCCGCAACCTACGAGCAGTACTTC	CASRDPATYEQYF
TRBV29-1	NA	many	TRBJ2-3	TGCAGCGCCCGCCCAGCGGTCACAGATACACAGTATTTT	CSARPAVTDTQYF
TRBV2	NA	few	TRBJ2-2	TGTGCCAGCAATGTGAGGGGTTACACCGGGGAGCTGTTTTTT	CASNVRGYTGELFF
TRBV10-3	NA	NA	TRBJ2-2	TGTGCCACCCGATACACCGGGGAGCTGTTTTTT	CATRYTGELFF
TRBV15	TRBD2	many	TRBJ2-1	TGTGCCACCAGCAAGGGACTAGCGCGGCGTTACAATGAGCAGTTCTTC	CATSKGLARRYNEQFF
TRBV2	NA	many	TRBJ1-3	TGTGCCAGCAGTGATCCAGGGGCTACTGGAAACACCATATATTTT	CASSDPGATGNTIYF
TRBV10-2	NA	NA	TRBJ1-1	TGCGCCATCCGAGGGCGGTTGGGCACTGAAGCTTTCTTT	CAIRGRLGTEAFF
TRBV5-1	TRBD1	NA	TRBJ1-1	TGCGCCAGCAGCCTGGGACAGGAGAACACTGAAGCTTTCTTT	CASSLGQENTEAFF
TRBV30	NA	many	TRBJ1-2	TGTGCCTGGAGTGTAAAGAGGTCAGGGCCACTGGGCTATGGCTACACCTTC	CAWSVKRSGPLGYGYTF
TRBV5-1	NA	many	TRBJ2-7	TGCGCCAGCAGCTCCCCAAGCTACGAGCAGTACTTC	CASSSPSYEQYF
TRBV19	NA	few	TRBJ1-1	TGTGCCAGTACAGTCCAGGCCCAGGGGAACACTGAAGCTTTCTTT	CASTVQAQGNTEAFF
TRBV4-1	NA	few	TRBJ2-1	TGCGCCGGCAGCCAAGAGGGGTCCGGTCAGGGAAGATCCTACAATGAGCAGTTCTTC	CAGSQEGSGQGRSYNEQFF
TRBV6-2/TRBV6-3	TRBD2	many	TRBJ2-3	TGTGCCAGCAGTTATGGTCTTGGGACTAGCGGAGGCACAGATACGCAGTATTTT	CASSYGLGTSGGTDTQYF
TRBV19	NA	NA	TRBJ2-7	TGTGCCACTCAACCCGGACAGAGCTCCTACGAGCAGTACTTC	CATQPGQSSYEQYF
TRBV28	NA	many	TRBJ1-5	TGTGCCAGCAGTCACTATAGCAATCAGCCCCAGCATTTT	CASSHYSNQPQHF
TRBV28	TRBD2	many	TRBJ2-7	TGTGCCAGCAGTTTTCCGCGGGAGGCCCATAGGGGGGAGCAGTACTTC	CASSFPREAHRGEQYF
TRBV24-1	TRBD2	few	TRBJ2-1	TGTGCCACCAGTGATGTAGCGGGTGGCTCCTACAATGAGCAGTTCTTC	CATSDVAGGSYNEQFF
TRBV30	NA	many	TRBJ1-2	TGTGCCTGGAGTGTACAGATTCAGAACCCTCTCTATGGCTACACCTTC	CAWSVQIQNPLYGYTF
TRBV29-1	NA	many	TRBJ2-7	TGCAGCGTTGAAGTTGCCTCGTCCTACGAGCAGTACTTC	CSVEVASSYEQYF
TRBV20-1	NA	many	TRBJ2-1	TGCAGTGCCACGGGACCCTACAATGAGCAGTTCTTC	CSATGPYNEQFF
TRBV11-2	TRBD2	many	TRBJ2-5	TGTGCCAGCAGCCCACCCTATGGAGCGGGAGGGCCGGGGACCCAGTACTTC	CASSPPYGAGGPGTQYF
TRBV20-1	NA	many	TRBJ2-5	TGCAGTGCTATCGTTTTAGAGACCCAGTACTTC	CSAIVLETQYF
TRBV18	TRBD1	NA	TRBJ2-1	TGTGCCAGCTCATCTGGGACAGGGGTATCCTACAATGAGCAGTTCTTC	CASSSGTGVSYNEQFF
TRBV6-6	TRBD1	many	TRBJ2-6	TGTGCCAGCAGTTACCCCGGGACAGGCCTCTCTGGGGCCAACGTCCTGACTTTC	CASSYPGTGLSGANVLTF
TRBV28	NA	many	TRBJ1-5	TGTGCCAGCAGTATGGGGGGGTTTGATCAGCCCCAGCATTTT	CASSMGGFDQPQHF
TRBV5-1	NA	NA	TRBJ2-3	TGCGCCAGCAGCCCCGGCCGAAGGACAGATACGCAGTATTTT	CASSPGRRTDTQYF
TRBV29-1	TRBD2	NA	TRBJ2-1	TGCAGCGCTGAAGATCTCACGGGGGGGGGCGGTGAGCAGTTCTTC	CSAEDLTGGGGEQFF
TRBV6-1	TRBD2	many	TRBJ2-7	TGTGCCCCTAAGGGGCTACTAGCGGGAAGCTACGAGCAGTACTTC	CAPKGLLAGSYEQYF
TRBV5-1	TRBD1	few	TRBJ1-4	TGTGCCAGCAGCTTGACAGGGCGAGCCTATGAAAAACTGTTTTTT	CASSLTGRAYEKLFF
TRBV20-1	NA	many	TRBJ2-1	TGCAGTGCATCCGGGCTAAACTCCTACAATGAGCAGTTCTTC	CSASGLNSYNEQFF
TRBV7-9	TRBD2	many	TRBJ2-7	TGTGCCAGCAGTCCGACGGGTAGCGGGAACTACGAGCAGTACTTC	CASSPTGSGNYEQYF
TRBV9	NA	few	TRBJ2-3	TGTGCCAGCAGCGTAGGAGGATATAGCGGCACAGATACGCAGTATTTT	CASSVGGYSGTDTQYF
TRBV6-6	TRBD1	many	TRBJ1-2	TGTGCCAGCAGTTACTCAAGGACAGGGGGAGGCTATGGCTACACCTTC	CASSYSRTGGGYGYTF
TRBV19	TRBD1	NA	TRBJ1-3	TGTGCCAGTAGTATCAGACAGGGGGCTTTTGGAAACACCATATATTTT	CASSIRQGAFGNTIYF
TRBV5-1	TRBD2	many	TRBJ2-7	TGCGCCAGCAGTCTGGGGGAGACTAGCTTCTCCTACGAGCAGTACTTC	CASSLGETSFSYEQYF
TRBV19	NA	many	TRBJ1-2	TGTGCCAGTACCAAAGACGGGGGGTTCGGCTATGGCTACACCTTC	CASTKDGGFGYGYTF
TRBV20-1	NA	NA	TRBJ1-2	TGCAGTGCTAGAGATATATTCAGGGACGGCTACACCTTC	CSARDIFRDGYTF